What follows are 22 T cell receptor beta chains derived from one specimen sequenced in a study of T cell repertoires in cytomegalovirus infection. TCRdb used MiXCR to reprocess the reads, holding one entry per CDR3 protein. The table shows around 900,000 distinct CDR3 sequences, with around 32% occurring only once. These receptors have no identified antigens. The sequencing here drew on cultured CD8+ T cells from PBMCs, taken from culture after CMV antigen stimulation. Receptors were obtained from a human donor in good health (CMV status not recorded). Some clones in this sample may be carry-over from other donors' samples.

The CDR3: CASSQRGSEWGAFF. CDR3 bases: TGTGCCAGCAGTCAGAGGGGGAGTGAGTGGGGAGCTTTCTTT. The rearrangement links TRBV6-2 or TRBV6-3 to TRBJ1-1, with D possibly being TRBD1 (6 bases). With 5 bases removed from V and 10 bases from J, the gap between germline ends came to 20 bases. The V gene's germline CDR1 is MNHEY and CDR2 SVGEGT. The CDR3 extends over 14 amino acids.

This clonotype has only one observation. The chain carries TRBV9 and TRBJ1-2; D not resolved. The V gene lost 5 bases and the J gene lost 1 base, with 18 bases spanning the gap. CDR1 is SGDLS and CDR2 is YYNGEE in the germline V gene. This CDR3 spans 16 amino acids. CDR3 nucleotides: TGTGCCAGCAGTTCGTCCATCGTCCCTCATAACTATGGCTACACCTTC. Its translation is CASSSSIVPHNYGYTF.

J is TRBJ1-4 and V is TRBV5-6; 7 bases agree with TRBD1. V shed 4 bases, J shed 6 bases, and the junction held 6 bases outside the gene matches. The CDR3 totals 14 residues. The germline V gene encodes CDR1 SGHDT and CDR2 YYEEEE. CDR3 in DNA: TGTGCCAGCAGCGTGACAGGGCTTGATGAAAAACTGTTTTTT. Amino acid sequence: CASSVTGLDEKLFF.

This clonotype was observed at least ten times. The J gene is TRBJ2-3, the V gene TRBV7-2; no clear D gene. Germline V lookup: CDR1 SGHTA, CDR2 FQGNSA. The CDR3 runs 13 residues. Trimming stripped 3 bases from V and 6 bases from J, with 10 bases between. DNA of the CDR3: TGTGCCAGCAGCTTTAACCCGTGGGATACGCAGTATTTT. Translation: CASSFNPWDTQYF.

This clonotype was seen more than once but under ten times. The chain recombines TRBV6-5 with TRBJ2-3; D is ambiguous. This CDR3 spans 12 amino acids. CDR1 is MNHEY, CDR2 SVGAGI, per germline. V dropped 2 bases and J dropped 9 bases, with 9 bases sitting between them. The CDR3 reads CASSYIGETQYF. CDR3 sequence (DNA): TGTGCCAGCAGTTACATCGGTGAAACGCAGTATTTT.

The chain has TRBV7-9 and TRBJ2-1, with 12 bases lining up with TRBD1. Unmatched junction bases numbered 13, after V lost 3 bases and J lost 10 bases. This CDR3 spans 17 amino acids. The germline V gene has CDR1 SEHNR and CDR2 FQNEAQ (reference sequence). The DNA for the CDR3 is TGTGCCAGCAGCTTTGACCGGGACAGGGGGCTTTCGGGCGAGCAGTTCTTC. Protein product: CASSFDRDRGLSGEQFF.

This clonotype was seen a handful of times. The V call is TRBV5-1, the J call TRBJ2-7; perhaps TRBD1 as D (5 bases). V was shortened by 6 bases and J by 2 bases, with 15 bases between the two germline ends. The CDR3 has 14 amino acids. The germline gives CDR1 SGHRS, CDR2 YFSETQ. The CDR3 nucleotides read TGCGCCAGCACCCAAGACAGCTGGACCTACGAGCAGTACGTC. It codes for CASTQDSWTYEQYV.

This sequence joins TRBV5-1 and TRBJ1-1, with D tentatively TRBD1 (5 bases). The CDR3 has 19 amino acids. Trimming left V 4 bases short and J 1 base short, with 26 bases between. Germline V gene data show CDR1 as SGHRS and CDR2 as YFSETQ. The CDR3 DNA sequence: TGCGCCAGCAGCCCGGGGGGAGGCACACGGAGTCGAAGGAACACTGAAGCTTTCTTT. It specifies CASSPGGGTRSRRNTEAFF.

Turning to this clonotype: This sequence may be a read error, since a much larger clone differs from it by one base. The chain couples TRBV7-6 to TRBJ2-7; no clear D gene. Germline-derived CDR1 and CDR2 are SGHVS and FNYEAQ. V lost 2 bases, J lost 3 bases, and 8 bases lay in between. CDR3 length: 13 residues. Here the CDR3 reads CASSLNGHYEQYF. The DNA of the CDR3 is TGTGCCAGCAGCTTAAACGGCCACTACGAGCAGTACTTC.

This clonotype was recorded a few times. The rearrangement joins TRBV7-6 to TRBJ2-4, with 9 bases fitting TRBD2. This CDR3 comprises 14 residues. Per germline, CDR1 SGHVS and CDR2 FNYEAQ. V shed 5 bases and J 8 bases; nucleotides not matched to a gene: 7. The CDR3 DNA sequence: TGTGCCAGCAGCCCGGGGGCGGGGGGGGACATTCAGTACTTC. It codes for CASSPGAGGDIQYF.

This sequence joins TRBV7-2 and TRBJ2-2; D remains unclear. In germline, CDR1 is SGHTA, CDR2 FQGNSA. Trimming took 7 bases from V and 2 from J, leaving 11 bases between them. CDR3 length: 14 residues. In DNA form, the CDR3 reads TGTGCCAGCACCGCAGAGTTTAACACCGGGGAGCTGTTTTTT. Protein product: CASTAEFNTGELFF.

The rearrangement links TRBV11-1 to TRBJ2-1; TRBD2 might be the D (5 bases). Germline V gene lookup returns CDR1 SGHAT and CDR2 FQDESV (reference sequence). This CDR3 has 13 amino acids. Trimming took off 7 bases at V and 5 bases at J, with 12 bases between the two ends. This chain's CDR3 is CASNWGANNEQFF. Written as DNA, the CDR3 is TGTGCCAGCAACTGGGGAGCCAACAATGAGCAGTTCTTC.

The J gene is TRBJ2-1, the V gene TRBV18; 15 bases are a match to TRBD2. Germline assignment: CDR1 KGHSH and CDR2 LQKENI. The CDR3 has 17 residues. With V trimmed by 3 bases and J by 7 bases, 7 bases remained unmatched. The CDR3 is CASSPNLGLAGGNEQFF. The CDR3 bases are TGTGCCAGCTCACCCAACTTGGGACTAGCGGGGGGAAATGAGCAGTTCTTC. The whole variable domain, filled in from reference TRBV18 and TRBJ2-1, reads NAGVMQNPRHLVRRRGQEARLRCSPMKGHSHVYWYRQLPEEGLKFMVYLQKENIIDESGMPKERFSAEFPKEGPSILRIQQVVRGDSAAYFCASSPNLGLAGGNEQFFGPGTRLTVL.

This chain connects TRBV20-1 to TRBJ1-5; D ambiguous. CDR1 and CDR2 (germline): DFQATT, SNEGSKA (reference sequence). CDR3 length equals 13 residues. V was pared by 5 bases and J by 4 bases, with 12 bases between. CDR3 coding DNA: TGCAGTGCTGAGGGAGACCCAAATCAGCCCCAGCATTTT. Translating it yields CSAEGDPNQPQHF.

In this sample, this clonotype turned up a few times. The gene calls are TRBV10-3 and TRBJ2-2, with a weak D call TRBD2 (6 bases). The germline gives CDR1 ENHRY, CDR2 SYGVKD. The CDR3 extends over 16 amino acids. V lost 5 bases to trimming and J lost 0 bases, with 13 bases between them. The CDR3 spells CAISHEAGSNTGELFF. The CDR3 DNA reads as TGTGCCATCAGTCACGAGGCGGGGTCGAACACCGGGGAGCTGTTTTTT.

This sequence joins TRBV29-1 and TRBJ2-3, with D uncertain. CDR3 length: 14 amino acids. Per germline, CDR1 SQVTM and CDR2 ANQGSEA. Trimming took 0 bases from V and 2 from J, leaving 9 bases between them. The CDR3 sequence: CSVEDLGLTDTQYF. The CDR3 region has the DNA TGCAGCGTTGAAGATCTAGGGCTCACAGATACGCAGTATTTT.

This clonotype was picked up many times. The chain combines TRBV7-9 with TRBJ2-1, with 8 bases matching TRBD1. Unmatched junction bases numbered 8, after V lost 5 bases and J lost 8 bases. Per germline, CDR1 SEHNR and CDR2 FQNEAQ (reference sequence). This CDR3 is built from 14 residues. The CDR3 DNA follows: TGTGCCAGCAGCCTGTGGACAGGGCACGATGAGCAGTTCTTC. Translated, it gives CASSLWTGHDEQFF.

The table lists this clonotype with a few counts. The chain uses TRBV27 and TRBJ1-1; no clear D gene. V lost 0 bases and J 1 base, leaving 6 bases between the germline ends. Germline assignment: CDR1 MNHEY and CDR2 SMNVEV (reference sequence). The CDR3 is 14 amino acids. CDR3 DNA: TGTGCCAGCAGTTTATCCGGAGAGAACACTGAAGCTTTCTTT. Its protein is CASSLSGENTEAFF.

In its sample, this clonotype was seen a few times. The chain combines TRBV12-3 or TRBV12-4 with TRBJ1-4; D unresolved. Trimming left V 5 bases short and J 6 bases short, with 4 bases between. The CDR3 has 11 residues. The CDR3 region has the DNA TGTGCCAGCAGTAACTATGAAAAACTGTTTTTT. It encodes CASSNYEKLFF.

The chain employs TRBV25-1 and TRBJ1-5; tentative D call: TRBD1 (5 bases). This CDR3 is built from 13 residues. Trimming took off 4 bases at V and 6 bases at J, with 10 bases between the two ends. Germline CDR1 and CDR2: MGHDK and SYGVNS. CDR3 loop: CASSVGVGQPQHF. The DNA for the CDR3 is TGTGCCAGCAGTGTAGGGGTGGGTCAGCCCCAGCATTTT.

This rearrangement joins TRBV6-1 to TRBJ1-5, with 8 bases that match TRBD1. This CDR3 is built from 13 residues. From germline, CDR1 is MNHNS and CDR2 SASEGT. Germline trimming cut 11 bases from V and 5 bases from J; bases unmatched to any gene: 8. CDR3 in DNA: TGTGCCGGAGCAGGGGGCGCGGATCAGCCCCAGCATTTT. Translation: CAGAGGADQPQHF.

This clonotype showed up just a few times. The chain recombines TRBV5-1 with TRBJ1-1; 10 nucleotides align to TRBD1. Germline V CDR1 and CDR2: SGHRS, YFSETQ. The V gene end was trimmed by 3 bases and the J gene end by 5 bases; junction bases not matched to a gene: 4. This CDR3 is 14 amino acids long. The CDR3 loop reads CASSWEGQGTEAFF. CDR3 coding DNA: TGCGCCAGCAGCTGGGAGGGACAGGGGACTGAAGCTTTCTTT.